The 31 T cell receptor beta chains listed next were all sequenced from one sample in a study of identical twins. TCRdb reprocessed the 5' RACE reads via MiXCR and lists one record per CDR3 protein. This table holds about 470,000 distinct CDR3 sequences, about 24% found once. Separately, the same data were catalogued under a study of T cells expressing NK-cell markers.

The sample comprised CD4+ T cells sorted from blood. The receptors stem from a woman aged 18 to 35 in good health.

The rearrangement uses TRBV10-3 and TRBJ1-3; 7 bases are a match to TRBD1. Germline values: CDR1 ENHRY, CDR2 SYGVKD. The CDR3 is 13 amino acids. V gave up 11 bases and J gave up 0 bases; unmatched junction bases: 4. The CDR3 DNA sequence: TGTGCCGCCAGGGACAGCTCTGGAAACACCATATATTTT. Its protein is CAARDSSGNTIYF.

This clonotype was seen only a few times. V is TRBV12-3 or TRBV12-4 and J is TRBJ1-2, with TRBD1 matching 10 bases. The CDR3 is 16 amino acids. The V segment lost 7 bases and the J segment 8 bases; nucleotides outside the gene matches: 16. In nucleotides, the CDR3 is TGTGCCAGCAACTTCCGGGACAGGGGTTTTGTCAACGGCTACACCTTC. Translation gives CASNFRDRGFVNGYTF.

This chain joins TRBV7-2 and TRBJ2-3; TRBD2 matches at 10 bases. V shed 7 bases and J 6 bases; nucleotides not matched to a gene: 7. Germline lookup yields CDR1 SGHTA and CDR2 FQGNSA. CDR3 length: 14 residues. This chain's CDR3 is CASKLAGAGDTQYF. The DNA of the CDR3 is TGTGCCAGCAAGCTAGCGGGGGCGGGTGATACGCAGTATTTT.

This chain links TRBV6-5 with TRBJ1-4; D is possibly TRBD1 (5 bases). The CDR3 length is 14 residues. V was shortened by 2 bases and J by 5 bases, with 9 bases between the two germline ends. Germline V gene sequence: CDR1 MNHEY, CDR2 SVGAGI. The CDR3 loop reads CASSYRGGNEKLFF. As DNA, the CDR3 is TGTGCCAGCAGTTACAGGGGAGGGAATGAAAAACTGTTTTTT.

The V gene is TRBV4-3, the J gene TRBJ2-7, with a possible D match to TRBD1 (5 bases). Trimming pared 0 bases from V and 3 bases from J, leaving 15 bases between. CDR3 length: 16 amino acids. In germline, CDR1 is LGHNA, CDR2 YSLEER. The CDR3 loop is CASSQETGRDFYEQYF. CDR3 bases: TGCGCCAGCAGCCAAGAAACAGGCAGGGATTTCTACGAGCAGTACTTC.

The CDR3 DNA is TGTGCCAGCAGCCAAGGGGCAGGGGACCGGGAAGCTTTCTTT. Its protein product is CASSQGAGDREAFF. The chain uses TRBV3-1 and TRBJ1-1; tentative D call: TRBD1 (6 bases). The CDR3 sequence is 14 residues long. V was pared by 1 base and J by 8 bases, with 14 bases between. Per the germline V gene, CDR1 is LGHDT and CDR2 is YNNKEL (reference sequence).

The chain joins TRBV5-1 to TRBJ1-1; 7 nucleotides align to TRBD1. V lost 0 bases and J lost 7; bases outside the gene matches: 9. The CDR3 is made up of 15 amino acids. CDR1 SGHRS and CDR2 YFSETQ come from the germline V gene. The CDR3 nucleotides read TGCGCCAGCAGCTTGGCGAACTGGGGACAGCTTGAAGCTTTCTTT. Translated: CASSLANWGQLEAFF.

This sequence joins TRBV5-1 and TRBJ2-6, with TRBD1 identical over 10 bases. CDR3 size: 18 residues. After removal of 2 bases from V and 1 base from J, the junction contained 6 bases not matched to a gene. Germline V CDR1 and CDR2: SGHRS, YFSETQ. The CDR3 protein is CASSFLGTGESGANVLTF. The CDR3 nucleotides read TGCGCCAGCAGCTTTTTGGGGACAGGGGAATCTGGGGCCAACGTCCTGACTTTC.

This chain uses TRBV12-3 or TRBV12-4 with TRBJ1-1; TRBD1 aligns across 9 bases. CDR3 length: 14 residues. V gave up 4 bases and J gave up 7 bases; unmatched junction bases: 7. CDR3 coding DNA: TGTGCCAGCAGTTCTTGGGACAGGGTGGGTGAAGCTTTCTTT. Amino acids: CASSSWDRVGEAFF.

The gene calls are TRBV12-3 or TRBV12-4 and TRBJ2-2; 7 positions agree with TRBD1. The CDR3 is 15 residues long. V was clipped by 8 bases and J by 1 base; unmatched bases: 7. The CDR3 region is CASARGQRNTGELFF. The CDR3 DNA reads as TGTGCCAGCGCCCGGGGACAGAGGAACACCGGGGAGCTGTTTTTT.

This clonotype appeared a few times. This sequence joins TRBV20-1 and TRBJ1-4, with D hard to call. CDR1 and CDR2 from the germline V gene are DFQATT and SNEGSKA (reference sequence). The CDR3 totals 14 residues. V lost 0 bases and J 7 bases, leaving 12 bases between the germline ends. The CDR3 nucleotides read TGCAGTGCTAGAGATCGGGGAGCAGGTGAAAAACTGTTTTTT. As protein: CSARDRGAGEKLFF.

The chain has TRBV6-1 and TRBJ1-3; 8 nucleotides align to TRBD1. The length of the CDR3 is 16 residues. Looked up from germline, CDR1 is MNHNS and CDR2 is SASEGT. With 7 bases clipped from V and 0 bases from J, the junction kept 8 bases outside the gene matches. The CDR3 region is CASNRGQGNSGNTIYF. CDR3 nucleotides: TGTGCCAGCAATAGAGGACAGGGAAACTCTGGAAACACCATATATTTT.

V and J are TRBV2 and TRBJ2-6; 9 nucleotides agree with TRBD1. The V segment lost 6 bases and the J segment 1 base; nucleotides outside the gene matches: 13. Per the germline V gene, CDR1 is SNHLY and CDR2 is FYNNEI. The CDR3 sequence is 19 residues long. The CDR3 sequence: CASRAGQGNFGSGANVLTF. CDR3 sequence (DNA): TGTGCCAGCAGGGCCGGACAGGGGAATTTCGGGTCTGGGGCCAACGTCCTGACTTTC.

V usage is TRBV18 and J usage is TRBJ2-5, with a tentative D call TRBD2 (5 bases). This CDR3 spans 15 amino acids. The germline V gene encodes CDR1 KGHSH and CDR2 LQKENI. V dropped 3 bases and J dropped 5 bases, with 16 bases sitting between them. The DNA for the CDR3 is TGTGCCAGCTCACCTGTGACGGGGTCGGGGGAGACCCAGTACTTC. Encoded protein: CASSPVTGSGETQYF.

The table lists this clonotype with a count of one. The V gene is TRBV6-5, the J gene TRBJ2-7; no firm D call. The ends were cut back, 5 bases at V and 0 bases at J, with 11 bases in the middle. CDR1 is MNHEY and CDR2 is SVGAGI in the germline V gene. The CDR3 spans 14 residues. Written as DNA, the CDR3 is TGTGCCAGCAGTCACCCTAGTATCTCCTACGAGCAGTACTTC. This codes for CASSHPSISYEQYF.

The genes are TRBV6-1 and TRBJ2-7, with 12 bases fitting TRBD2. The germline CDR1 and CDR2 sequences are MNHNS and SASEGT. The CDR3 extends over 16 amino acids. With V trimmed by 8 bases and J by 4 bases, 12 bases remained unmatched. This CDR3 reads CASAGQGTSGSYEQYF. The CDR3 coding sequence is TGTGCCAGCGCGGGACAGGGGACTAGCGGGTCATACGAGCAGTACTTC.

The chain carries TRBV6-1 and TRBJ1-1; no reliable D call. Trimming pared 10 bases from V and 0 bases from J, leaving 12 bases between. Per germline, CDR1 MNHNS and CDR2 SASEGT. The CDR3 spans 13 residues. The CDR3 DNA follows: TGTGCCACCTTTGGCTTGATGAACACTGAAGCTTTCTTT. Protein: CATFGLMNTEAFF.

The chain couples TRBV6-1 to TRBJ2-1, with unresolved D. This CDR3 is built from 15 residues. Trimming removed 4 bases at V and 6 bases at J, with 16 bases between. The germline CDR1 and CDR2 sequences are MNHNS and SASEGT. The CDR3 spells CASSVREARFNEQFF. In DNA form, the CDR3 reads TGTGCCAGCAGTGTCAGAGAGGCGCGATTCAATGAGCAGTTCTTC.

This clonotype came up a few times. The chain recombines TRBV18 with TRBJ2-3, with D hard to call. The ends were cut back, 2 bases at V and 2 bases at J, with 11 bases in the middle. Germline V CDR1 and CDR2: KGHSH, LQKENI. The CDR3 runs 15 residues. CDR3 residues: CASSPSVGTTDTQYF. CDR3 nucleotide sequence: TGTGCCAGCTCACCATCGGTTGGTACCACAGATACGCAGTATTTT.

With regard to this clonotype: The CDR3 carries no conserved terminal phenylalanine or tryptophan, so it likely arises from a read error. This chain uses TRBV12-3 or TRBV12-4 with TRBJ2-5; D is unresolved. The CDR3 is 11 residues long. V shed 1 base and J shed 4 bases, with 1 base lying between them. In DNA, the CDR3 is TGTGCCAGCAGTTTAGGAGAGACCCAGTACTCC. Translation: CASSLGETQYS.

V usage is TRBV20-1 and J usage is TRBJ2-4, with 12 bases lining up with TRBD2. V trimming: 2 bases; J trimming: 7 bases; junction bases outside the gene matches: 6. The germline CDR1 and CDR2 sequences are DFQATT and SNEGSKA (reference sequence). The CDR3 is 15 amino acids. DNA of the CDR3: TGCAGTGCTAGACCTAGCGGGGGGGCCTGGAACATTCAGTACTTC. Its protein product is CSARPSGGAWNIQYF.

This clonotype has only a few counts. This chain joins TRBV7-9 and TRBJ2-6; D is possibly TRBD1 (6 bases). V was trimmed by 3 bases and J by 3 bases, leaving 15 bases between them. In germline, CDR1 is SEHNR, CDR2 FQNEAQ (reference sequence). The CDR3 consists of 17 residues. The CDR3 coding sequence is TGTGCCAGCAGCTTGGGTACAGGGAATTATGGGGCCAACGTCCTGACTTTC. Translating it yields CASSLGTGNYGANVLTF.

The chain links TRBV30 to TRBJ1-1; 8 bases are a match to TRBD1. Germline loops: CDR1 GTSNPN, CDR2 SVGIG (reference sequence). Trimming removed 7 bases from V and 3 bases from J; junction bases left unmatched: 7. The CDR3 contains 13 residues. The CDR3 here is CASKTTGDTEAFF. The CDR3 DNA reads TGTGCCTCGAAAACGACAGGGGACACTGAAGCTTTCTTT.

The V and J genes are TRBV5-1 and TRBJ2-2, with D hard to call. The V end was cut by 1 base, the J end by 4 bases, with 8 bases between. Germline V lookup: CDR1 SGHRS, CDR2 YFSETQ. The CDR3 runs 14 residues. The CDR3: CASSLWESTGELFF. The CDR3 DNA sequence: TGCGCCAGCAGCTTGTGGGAATCCACCGGGGAGCTGTTTTTT.

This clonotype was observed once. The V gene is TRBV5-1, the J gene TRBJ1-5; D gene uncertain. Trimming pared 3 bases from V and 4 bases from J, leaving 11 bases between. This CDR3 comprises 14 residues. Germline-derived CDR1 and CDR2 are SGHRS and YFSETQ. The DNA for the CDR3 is TGCGCCAGCAGCTGGGATGGAACGAATCAGCCCCAGCATTTT. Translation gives CASSWDGTNQPQHF.

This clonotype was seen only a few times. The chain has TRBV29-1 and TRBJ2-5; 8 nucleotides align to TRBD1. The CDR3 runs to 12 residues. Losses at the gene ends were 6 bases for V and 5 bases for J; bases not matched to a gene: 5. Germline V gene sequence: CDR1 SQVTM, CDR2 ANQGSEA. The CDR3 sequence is CSVRQGRETQYF. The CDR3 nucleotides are TGCAGCGTCCGACAGGGGCGGGAGACCCAGTACTTC.

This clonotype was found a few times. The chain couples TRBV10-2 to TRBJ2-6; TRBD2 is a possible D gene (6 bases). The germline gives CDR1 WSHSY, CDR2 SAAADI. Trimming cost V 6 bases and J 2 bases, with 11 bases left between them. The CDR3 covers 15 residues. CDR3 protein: CASRRRGAGANVLTF. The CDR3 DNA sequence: TGCGCCAGCAGGCGGAGGGGCGCTGGGGCCAACGTCCTGACTTTC.

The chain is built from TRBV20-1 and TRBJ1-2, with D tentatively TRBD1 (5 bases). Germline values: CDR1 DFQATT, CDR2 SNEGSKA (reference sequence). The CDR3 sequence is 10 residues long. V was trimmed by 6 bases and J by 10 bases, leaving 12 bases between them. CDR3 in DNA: TGCAGTGCCCTAGGGACCGACTACACCTTC. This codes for CSALGTDYTF.

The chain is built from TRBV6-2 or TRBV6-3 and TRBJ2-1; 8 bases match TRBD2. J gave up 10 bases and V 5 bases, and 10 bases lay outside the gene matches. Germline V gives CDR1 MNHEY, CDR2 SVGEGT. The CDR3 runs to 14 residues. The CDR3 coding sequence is TGTGCCAGCAGTCGGACTAGCCCAGTAGAGGAGCAGTTCTTC. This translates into CASSRTSPVEEQFF.

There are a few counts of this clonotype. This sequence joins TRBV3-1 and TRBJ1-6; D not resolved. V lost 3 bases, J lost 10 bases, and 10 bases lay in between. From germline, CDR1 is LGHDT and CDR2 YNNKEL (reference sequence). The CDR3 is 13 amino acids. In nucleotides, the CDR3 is TGTGCCAGCAGCCACACCGGGAAGTCACCCCTCCACTTT. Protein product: CASSHTGKSPLHF.

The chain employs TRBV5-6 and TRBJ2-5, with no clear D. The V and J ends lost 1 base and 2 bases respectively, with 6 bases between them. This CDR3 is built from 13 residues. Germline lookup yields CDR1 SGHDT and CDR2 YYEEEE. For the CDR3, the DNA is TGTGCCAGCAGCTTGTGGCAGCAAGAGACCCAGTACTTC. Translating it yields CASSLWQQETQYF.